The next 31 T cell receptor beta chains were all read from a single sample in a study of T cells after yellow fever vaccination. TCRdb ran MiXCR on the 5' RACE reads and lists one entry per CDR3 protein. This sample has about 220,000 distinct CDR3 sequences, with less than 3.5% found just once. The sample in question was CD4+ T cells sorted from PBMCs, obtained 10 days after the yellow fever booster vaccination. The receptors come from a man younger than 30 who received the YFV17D yellow fever vaccine.

This sequence joins TRBV20-1 and TRBJ2-7, with D possibly TRBD1 on 6 matching bases. This CDR3 is 13 amino acids long. With 5 bases removed from V and 6 bases from J, the gap between germline ends came to 17 bases. Germline V lookup: CDR1 DFQATT, CDR2 SNEGSKA (reference sequence). The CDR3 here is CSAERGQTLEQYF. The CDR3 DNA follows: TGCAGTGCTGAGAGGGGACAAACCCTCGAGCAGTACTTC.

This clonotype was found a few times. The chain is built from TRBV5-1 and TRBJ1-2, with D possibly being TRBD1 (5 bases). The CDR3 is 13 residues long. Germline V gene sequence: CDR1 SGHRS, CDR2 YFSETQ. V was clipped by 5 bases and J by 4 bases, with 12 bases between them. CDR3 protein: CASRRDGTYGYTF. CDR3 DNA sequence: TGCGCCAGCAGACGGGACGGAACCTATGGCTACACCTTC. Full variable domain (rest looked up from reference TRBV5-1 and TRBJ1-2): KAGVTQTPRYLIKTRGQQVTLSCSPISGHRSVSWYQQTPGQGLQFLFEYFSETQRNKGNFPGRFSGRQFSNSRSEMNVSTLELGDSALYLCASRRDGTYGYTFGSGTRLTVV.

Turning to this clonotype: This sequence may be a read error, since a much larger clone differs from it by one base. The V and J genes are TRBV4-2 and TRBJ2-2; the D gene is possibly TRBD2 (5 bases). Germline-derived CDR1 and CDR2 are LGHNA and YNFKEQ. The CDR3 is 21 residues long. V dropped 1 base and J dropped 4 bases, with 28 bases sitting between them. Here the CDR3 DNA reads TGTGCCAGCAGCCAAGGTCGAGGGCGCGAAAACCTCTTCGCGAGCACCGGGGAGCTGTTTTTT. It specifies CASSQGRGRENLFASTGELFF.

This clonotype has more than one count but fewer than ten. The chain employs TRBV5-6 and TRBJ2-1; TRBD2 matches 7 bases. The ends lost 0 bases at V and 8 bases at J; junction bases unmatched: 11. The germline gives CDR1 SGHDT, CDR2 YYEEEE. The CDR3 contains 16 residues. Here the CDR3 DNA reads TGTGCCAGCAGCTTGGCCGAATGGATAGGGAGGGATGAGCAGTTCTTC. This codes for CASSLAEWIGRDEQFF. Full variable domain (remainder filled in from reference TRBV5-6 and TRBJ2-1): DAGVTQSPTHLIKTRGQQVTLRCSPKSGHDTVSWYQQALGQGPQFIFQYYEEEERQRGNFPDRFSGHQFPNYSSELNVNALLLGDSALYLCASSLAEWIGRDEQFFGPGTRLTVL.

This clonotype was counted ten times or more. The gene calls are TRBV3-1 and TRBJ2-1; D may match TRBD1 or TRBD2 (7 bases each). This CDR3 is 13 amino acids long. From germline, CDR1 is LGHDT and CDR2 YNNKEL (reference sequence). Trimming left V 6 bases short and J 6 bases short, with 12 bases between. Here the CDR3 DNA reads TGTGCCAGCAGTCAGGGGGGGCCCAATGAGCAGTTCTTC. Residues: CASSQGGPNEQFF.

J is TRBJ2-3 and V is TRBV7-3; D remains ambiguous. CDR1 is SGHTA and CDR2 is FQGTGA in the germline V gene. V dropped 2 bases and J dropped 4 bases, with 10 bases sitting between them. The CDR3 totals 14 residues. The DNA of the CDR3 is TGTGCCAGCAGCTTAGTATCGGCGGCAGATACGCAGTATTTT. Protein: CASSLVSAADTQYF.

V and J are TRBV6-5 and TRBJ1-6; D might be TRBD1 (5 bases). V was pared by 6 bases and J by 8 bases, with 11 bases between. The CDR3 consists of 13 residues. Germline V gene sequence: CDR1 MNHEY, CDR2 SVGAGI. The CDR3 loop reads CASSPTGYSPLHF. CDR3 nucleotides: TGTGCCAGCAGCCCCACAGGTTATTCACCCCTCCACTTT.

This clonotype was seen at least ten times. This sequence joins TRBV18 and TRBJ2-5, with D hard to call. The CDR3 spans 11 residues. The V and J ends lost 8 bases and 5 bases respectively, with 9 bases between them. From germline, CDR1 is KGHSH and CDR2 LQKENI. The CDR3 region has the DNA TGTGCCAGCAGCCCCTGGGAGACCCAGTACTTC. Its protein is CASSPWETQYF.

J is TRBJ2-2 and V is TRBV4-3; 13 bases fit TRBD2. The CDR3 runs 15 residues. Germline values: CDR1 LGHNA, CDR2 YSLEER. The V segment lost 8 bases and the J segment 6 bases; nucleotides outside the gene matches: 6. CDR3 in DNA: TGCGCCAGCTCCGGACTAGCGGGGGTTCCCGGGGAGCTGTTTTTT. This encodes CASSGLAGVPGELFF.

This clonotype has a handful of counts. The V gene is TRBV5-6, the J gene TRBJ1-2, with D unresolved. Germline V gene data show CDR1 as SGHDT and CDR2 as YYEEEE. V lost 7 bases and J 6 bases, leaving 16 bases between the germline ends. The CDR3 loop spans 13 amino acids. The CDR3 DNA follows: TGTGCCAGCTCCCCCCGGCCGGACGATGGCTACACCTTC. Its protein is CASSPRPDDGYTF.

This clonotype was seen more than once but under ten times. This chain connects TRBV7-2 to TRBJ1-1; D uncertain. CDR1 and CDR2 from the germline V gene are SGHTA and FQGNSA. The CDR3 is made up of 13 amino acids. V was cut by 0 bases and J by 10 bases, with 12 bases left in between. The CDR3 DNA reads TGTGCCAGCAGCTTAGCGGCATCAACCGGAGCTTTCTTT. Translating it yields CASSLAASTGAFF.

The gene calls are TRBV4-3 and TRBJ1-5; D is undetermined. The CDR3 loop spans 14 amino acids. The germline CDR1 and CDR2 sequences are LGHNA and YSLEER. The germline V and J ends were trimmed by 3 bases and 4 bases, with 10 bases remaining between them. CDR3: CASSHGLGNQPQHF. For the CDR3, the DNA is TGCGCCAGCAGCCACGGACTAGGGAATCAGCCCCAGCATTTT.

This clonotype came up many times. V is TRBV20-1 and J is TRBJ1-2, with a possible D match to TRBD1 (6 bases). Trimming stripped 6 bases from V and 2 bases from J, with 16 bases between. The length of the CDR3 is 14 residues. Germline CDR1 is DFQATT and CDR2 is SNEGSKA (reference sequence). The CDR3 loop reads CSASDRPTNYGYTF. The CDR3 nucleotides are TGCAGTGCGTCGGACAGACCTACAAACTATGGCTACACCTTC.

The table lists this clonotype with many counts. This CDR3 is CASSPGPLRETQYF. CDR3 bases: TGTGCCAGCAGCCCGGGCCCCCTCCGGGAGACCCAGTACTTC. J is TRBJ2-5 and V is TRBV7-2, with unresolved D. CDR3 length: 14 residues. V was trimmed by 5 bases and J by 5 bases, leaving 15 bases between them. Per germline, CDR1 SGHTA and CDR2 FQGNSA.

The table lists this clonotype with many counts. The chain links TRBV10-3 to TRBJ1-5; maybe TRBD1 (6 bases). Germline V gene sequence: CDR1 ENHRY, CDR2 SYGVKD. The CDR3 sequence is 13 residues long. The V and J ends lost 7 bases and 2 bases respectively, with 9 bases between them. CDR3 DNA: TGTGCCATCAAGGGGGTAGGCAATCAGCCCCAGCATTTT. Residues: CAIKGVGNQPQHF.

This clonotype was seen repeatedly, ten times or more. The chain employs TRBV6-1 and TRBJ2-3; 9 bases fit TRBD1. CDR3 length: 15 amino acids. CDR1 and CDR2 from the germline V gene are MNHNS and SASEGT. V lost 4 bases and J lost 4; bases outside the gene matches: 6. The CDR3, as DNA: TGTGCCAGCAGTGCAACAGGGGGCGCGGCAGATACGCAGTATTTT. This translates into CASSATGGAADTQYF.

This clonotype was observed many times. The V gene is TRBV7-2, the J gene TRBJ2-2; D remains ambiguous. Germline V gives CDR1 SGHTA, CDR2 FQGNSA. CDR3 length: 15 residues. V was shortened by 5 bases and J by 3 bases, with 13 bases between the two germline ends. The CDR3 protein is CASSLGPSDTGELFF. Written as DNA, the CDR3 is TGTGCCAGCAGCCTAGGCCCCTCGGACACCGGGGAGCTGTTTTTT.

This clonotype came up many times. This chain connects TRBV5-1 to TRBJ2-1; TRBD2 matches 14 bases. The V segment lost 4 bases and the J segment 10 bases; nucleotides outside the gene matches: 7. The CDR3 has 15 residues. Germline values: CDR1 SGHRS, CDR2 YFSETQ. In nucleotides, the CDR3 is TGCGCCAGCAGCCTGGGACTAGCGGGGGCCGGGGAGCAGTTCTTC. Its protein product is CASSLGLAGAGEQFF. The variable domain in full, completed from reference TRBV5-1 and TRBJ2-1, reads KAGVTQTPRYLIKTRGQQVTLSCSPISGHRSVSWYQQTPGQGLQFLFEYFSETQRNKGNFPGRFSGRQFSNSRSEMNVSTLELGDSALYLCASSLGLAGAGEQFFGPGTRLTVL.

V is TRBV7-2 and J is TRBJ2-3; D is tentatively TRBD1 or TRBD2 (5 bases each). The germline V gene has CDR1 SGHTA and CDR2 FQGNSA. The CDR3 covers 13 residues. V lost 6 bases to trimming and J lost 6 bases, with 13 bases between them. The chain's CDR3 is CASRGPSADTQYF. CDR3 nucleotides: TGTGCCAGCAGGGGACCGAGCGCGGATACGCAGTATTTT.

This clonotype was seen ten or more times. The J gene is TRBJ1-2, the V gene TRBV5-1; D remains unclear. Germline V lookup: CDR1 SGHRS, CDR2 YFSETQ. This CDR3 has 13 residues. Trimming removed 1 base at V and 5 bases at J, with 9 bases between. The CDR3: CASSLSDLYGYTF. The DNA of the CDR3 is TGCGCCAGCAGCTTGTCCGACCTTTATGGCTACACCTTC.

This clonotype was found a few times. This rearrangement joins TRBV20-1 to TRBJ2-2, with 7 positions matching TRBD2. The germline CDR1 and CDR2 sequences are DFQATT and SNEGSKA (reference sequence). There are 14 residues in the CDR3. V was clipped by 4 bases and J by 3 bases; unmatched bases: 5. This CDR3 is CSATSGDYTGELFF. For the CDR3, the DNA is TGCAGTGCTACCAGCGGGGATTACACCGGGGAGCTGTTTTTT.

The chain recombines TRBV4-2 with TRBJ2-1, with 9 bases identical to TRBD2. In germline, CDR1 is LGHNA, CDR2 YNFKEQ. The J segment lost 8 bases and the V segment lost 1 base, leaving 12 bases of the junction unmatched. This CDR3 has 17 residues. DNA of the CDR3: TGTGCCAGCAGCCAAGTTTCAAGCGGGGGGAGTTCGGATGAGCAGTTCTTC. It codes for CASSQVSSGGSSDEQFF.

This clonotype was recorded many times. This chain links TRBV7-2 with TRBJ2-1; the D gene could be TRBD1 or TRBD2 (6 bases each). Germline loops: CDR1 SGHTA, CDR2 FQGNSA. Trimming took off 7 bases at V and 1 base at J, with 14 bases between the two ends. The CDR3 totals 15 residues. CDR3 sequence: CASTLGGGSYNEQFF. The CDR3 DNA follows: TGTGCCAGCACCCTAGGAGGGGGATCCTACAATGAGCAGTTCTTC.

The chain couples TRBV2 to TRBJ1-2; D not resolved. CDR1 and CDR2 (germline): SNHLY, FYNNEI. V was clipped by 2 bases and J by 4 bases, with 11 bases between them. This CDR3 is 14 amino acids long. CDR3 residues: CASSEPVRVYGYTF. DNA of the CDR3: TGTGCCAGCAGTGAACCGGTCCGCGTCTATGGCTACACCTTC.

This clonotype was detected many times. The J gene is TRBJ2-3, the V gene TRBV7-2; D is possibly TRBD1 (6 bases). The CDR3 runs 16 residues. Germline V gives CDR1 SGHTA, CDR2 FQGNSA. V was clipped by 1 base and J by 0 bases, with 11 bases between them. Here the CDR3 reads CASSLGDRLSTDTQYF. Written as DNA, the CDR3 is TGTGCCAGCAGCTTAGGAGACAGGCTTAGCACAGATACGCAGTATTTT.

This clonotype came up many times. The CDR3 DNA follows: TGTGCCAGCAGCCAAGGGGCAGGGGGCACAGATACGCAGTATTTT. It specifies CASSQGAGGTDTQYF. V and J are TRBV3-1 and TRBJ2-3; a possible D gene is TRBD1 (6 bases). Trimming stripped 1 base from V and 1 base from J, with 9 bases between. Germline loops: CDR1 LGHDT, CDR2 YNNKEL (reference sequence). The length of the CDR3 is 15 residues.

This clonotype was detected a few times. The V call is TRBV12-3 or TRBV12-4, the J call TRBJ1-2; 7 bases map to TRBD1. This CDR3 region has 15 residues. V trimming: 5 bases; J trimming: 12 bases; junction bases outside the gene matches: 18. The CDR3 is CASSPQMTGNMEDTF. CDR3 bases: TGTGCCAGCAGTCCCCAAATGACAGGGAACATGGAGGACACCTTC.

This clonotype was counted ten times or more. A read error may account for a junction end that differs from germline. This chain joins TRBV5-1 and TRBJ1-1; D is undetermined. Germline V gene data show CDR1 as SGHRS and CDR2 as YFSETQ. The CDR3 is 12 amino acids. CDR3 region: CASSFTGSQRVF. The CDR3 DNA follows: TGCGCCAGCAGCTTTACGGGTTCGCAGAGAGTCTTT.

This clonotype was found a few times. This chain uses TRBV18 with TRBJ1-1, with 7 positions matching TRBD1. CDR1 and CDR2 from the germline V gene are KGHSH and LQKENI. V trimming: 3 bases; J trimming: 2 bases; junction bases outside the gene matches: 6. The CDR3 covers 15 residues. CDR3 DNA sequence: TGTGCCAGCTCACCCTTCGGGACAGTTAACACTGAAGCTTTCTTT. It is translated as CASSPFGTVNTEAFF.

V usage is TRBV20-1 and J usage is TRBJ1-1; possibly TRBD1 for D (5 bases). Germline-derived CDR1 and CDR2 are DFQATT and SNEGSKA (reference sequence). The CDR3 length is 13 residues. The germline V and J ends were trimmed by 5 bases and 3 bases, with 13 bases remaining between them. This chain's CDR3 is CSAPRQIYTEAFF. Here the CDR3 DNA reads TGCAGTGCTCCCCGACAGATTTACACTGAAGCTTTCTTT.

The rearrangement joins TRBV11-2 to TRBJ2-3; 8 nucleotides line up with TRBD1. From germline, CDR1 is SGHAT and CDR2 FQNNGV. V was clipped by 4 bases and J by 4 bases; unmatched bases: 4. CDR3 length equals 14 residues. CDR3 protein: CASSWTGRPDTQYF. CDR3 DNA sequence: TGTGCCAGCAGCTGGACAGGGAGACCAGATACGCAGTATTTT.